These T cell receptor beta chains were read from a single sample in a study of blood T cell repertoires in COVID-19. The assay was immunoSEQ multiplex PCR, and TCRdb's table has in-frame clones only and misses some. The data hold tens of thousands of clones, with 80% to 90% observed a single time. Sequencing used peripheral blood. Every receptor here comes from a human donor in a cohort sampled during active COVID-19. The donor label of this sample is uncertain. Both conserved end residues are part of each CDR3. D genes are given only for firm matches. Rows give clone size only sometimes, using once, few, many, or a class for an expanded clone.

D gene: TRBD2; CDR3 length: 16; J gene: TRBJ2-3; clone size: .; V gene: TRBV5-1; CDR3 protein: CASREASGISTDTQYF; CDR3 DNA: TGCGCCAGCAGGGAAGCTAGCGGGATAAGCACAGATACGCAGTATTTT
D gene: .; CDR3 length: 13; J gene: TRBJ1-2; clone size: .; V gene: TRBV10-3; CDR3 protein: CAISLRQYEKKGF; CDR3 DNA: TGTGCCATCAGTTTACGACAGTACGAAAAGAAGGGGTTC
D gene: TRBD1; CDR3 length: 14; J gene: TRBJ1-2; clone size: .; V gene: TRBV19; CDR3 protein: CASSRAGGNYGYTF; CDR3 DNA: TGTGCCAGTAGTCGGGCAGGGGGAAACTATGGCTACACCTTC
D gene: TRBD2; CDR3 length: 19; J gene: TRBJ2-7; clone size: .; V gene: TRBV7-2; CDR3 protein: CASSFSGLAGGPLVYEQYF; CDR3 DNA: TGTGCCAGCAGCTTTTCGGGACTAGCGGGGGGGCCGTTGGTGTACGAGCAGTACTTC
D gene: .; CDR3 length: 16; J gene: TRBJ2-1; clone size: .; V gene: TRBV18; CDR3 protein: CASSPRGVTRNNEQFF; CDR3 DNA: TGTGCCAGCTCACCACGGGGGGTTACGAGAAACAATGAGCAGTTCTTC
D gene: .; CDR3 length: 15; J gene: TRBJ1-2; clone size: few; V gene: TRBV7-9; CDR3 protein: CASSRLPWQGSGYTF; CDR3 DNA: TGTGCCAGCAGCCGCCTCCCGTGGCAGGGGTCTGGCTACACCTTC
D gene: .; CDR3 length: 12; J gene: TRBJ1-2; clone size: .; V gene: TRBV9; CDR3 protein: CASSAAAGGYTF; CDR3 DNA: TGTGCCAGCAGCGCCGCGGCAGGGGGCTACACCTTC
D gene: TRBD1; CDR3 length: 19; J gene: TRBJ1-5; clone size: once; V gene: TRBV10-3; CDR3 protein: CAISLGTAQTPSSNQPQHF; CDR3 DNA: TGTGCCATCAGCCTAGGGACAGCACAAACCCCCTCAAGCAATCAGCCCCAGCATTTT
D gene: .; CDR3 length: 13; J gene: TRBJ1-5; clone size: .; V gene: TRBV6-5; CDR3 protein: CASRQGNNQPQHF; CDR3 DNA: TGTGCCAGCAGGCAGGGTAACAATCAGCCCCAGCATTTT
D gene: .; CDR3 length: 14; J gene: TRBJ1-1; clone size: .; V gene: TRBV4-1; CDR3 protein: CASSQGLLNTEAFF; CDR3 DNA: TGCGCCAGCAGCCAGGGACTGCTCAACACTGAAGCTTTCTTT
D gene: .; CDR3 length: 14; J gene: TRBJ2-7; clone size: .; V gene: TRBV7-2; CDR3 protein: CASSRGGTSYEQYF; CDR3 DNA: TGTGCCAGCAGCCGTGGGGGGACTTCCTACGAGCAGTACTTC
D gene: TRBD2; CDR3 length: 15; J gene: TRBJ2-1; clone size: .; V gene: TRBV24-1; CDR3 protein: CATSSLAGGRNEQFF; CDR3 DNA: TGTGCCACCTCTTCACTAGCGGGGGGGCGAAATGAGCAGTTCTTC
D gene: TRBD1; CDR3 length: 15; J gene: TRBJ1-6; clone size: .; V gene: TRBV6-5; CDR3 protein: CASSRAGQGNSPLHF; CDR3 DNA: TGTGCCAGCAGCCGGGCTGGACAGGGAAATTCACCCCTCCACTTT
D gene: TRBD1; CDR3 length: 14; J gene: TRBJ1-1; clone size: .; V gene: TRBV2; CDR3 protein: CASTYRGANTEAFF; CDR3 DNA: TGTGCCAGCACCTACAGGGGTGCGAACACTGAAGCTTTCTTT
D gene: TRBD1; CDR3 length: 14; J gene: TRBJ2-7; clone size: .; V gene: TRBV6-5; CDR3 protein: CASIFSRGLYEQYF; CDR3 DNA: TGTGCCAGCATCTTCTCCAGGGGGCTGTACGAGCAGTACTTC
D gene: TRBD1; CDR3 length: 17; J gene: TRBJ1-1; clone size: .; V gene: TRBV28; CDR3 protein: CASSLSGTGVRGTEAFF; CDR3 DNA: TGTGCCAGCAGTTTATCCGGGACAGGGGTTAGGGGAACTGAAGCTTTCTTT
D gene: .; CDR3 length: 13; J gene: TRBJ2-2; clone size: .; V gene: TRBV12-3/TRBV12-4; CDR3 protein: CASNRDNTGELFF; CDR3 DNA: TGTGCCAGCAACAGGGACAACACCGGGGAGCTGTTTTTT
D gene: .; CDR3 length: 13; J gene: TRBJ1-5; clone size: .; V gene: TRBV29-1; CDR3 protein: CSVGFGVNQPQHF; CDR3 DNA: TGCAGCGTTGGGTTCGGGGTCAATCAGCCCCAGCATTTT
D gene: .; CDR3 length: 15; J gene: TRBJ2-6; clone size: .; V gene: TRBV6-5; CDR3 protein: CASSYTGTGANVLTF; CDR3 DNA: TGTGCCAGCAGTTACACAGGGACCGGGGCCAACGTCCTGACTTTC
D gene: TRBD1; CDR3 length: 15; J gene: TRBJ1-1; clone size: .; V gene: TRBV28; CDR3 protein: CASTGRDRPNTEAFF; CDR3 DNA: TGTGCCAGCACCGGCCGGGACAGGCCGAACACTGAAGCTTTCTTT
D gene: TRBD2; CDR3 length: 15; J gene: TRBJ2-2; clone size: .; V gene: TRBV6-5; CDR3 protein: CASGGLAGQLRELFF; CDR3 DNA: TGTGCCAGCGGGGGGTTAGCGGGGCAGCTGAGGGAGCTGTTTTTT
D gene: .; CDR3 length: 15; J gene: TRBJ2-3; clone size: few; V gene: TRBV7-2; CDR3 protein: CASSFRQVNTDTQYF; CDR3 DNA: TGTGCCAGCAGCTTTCGGCAGGTGAACACAGATACGCAGTATTTT
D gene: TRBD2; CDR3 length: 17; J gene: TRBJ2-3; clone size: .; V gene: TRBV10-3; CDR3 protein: CAISGAGTSKGTDTQYF; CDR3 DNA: TGTGCCATCAGTGGTGCCGGGACTAGCAAAGGCACAGATACGCAGTATTTT
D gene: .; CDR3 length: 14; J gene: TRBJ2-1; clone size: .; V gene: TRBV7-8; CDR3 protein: CASSLTRSYNEQFF; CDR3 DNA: TGTGCCAGCAGCTTAACCAGATCCTACAATGAGCAGTTCTTC
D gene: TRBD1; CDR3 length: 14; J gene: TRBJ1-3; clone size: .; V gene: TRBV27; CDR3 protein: CASRGTGNGNTIYF; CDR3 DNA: TGTGCCAGCAGGGGGACAGGGAACGGAAACACCATATATTTT
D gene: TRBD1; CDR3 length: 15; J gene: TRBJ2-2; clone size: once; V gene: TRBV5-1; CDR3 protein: CASSWTGYITGELFF; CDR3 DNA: TGCGCCAGCAGCTGGACAGGGTACATCACCGGGGAGCTGTTTTTT
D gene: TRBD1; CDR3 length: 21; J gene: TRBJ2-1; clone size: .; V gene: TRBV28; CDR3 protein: CASSTKSRATGGVGKYNEQFF; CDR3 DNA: TGTGCCAGCAGTACCAAGAGTAGAGCGACAGGGGGTGTAGGAAAGTACAATGAGCAGTTCTTC
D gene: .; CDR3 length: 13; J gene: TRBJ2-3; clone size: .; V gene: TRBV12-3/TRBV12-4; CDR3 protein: CASKPYGTDTQYF; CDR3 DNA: TGTGCCAGCAAGCCATACGGCACAGATACGCAGTATTTT
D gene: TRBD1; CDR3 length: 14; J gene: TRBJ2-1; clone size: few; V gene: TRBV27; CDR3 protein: CASRIGTANNEQFF; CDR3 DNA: TGTGCCAGCAGGATTGGGACAGCCAACAATGAGCAGTTCTTC
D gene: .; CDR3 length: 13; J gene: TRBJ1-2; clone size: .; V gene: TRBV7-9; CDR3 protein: CASSLDPRAGYTF; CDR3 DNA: TGTGCCAGCAGCTTAGATCCCAGGGCTGGCTACACCTTC
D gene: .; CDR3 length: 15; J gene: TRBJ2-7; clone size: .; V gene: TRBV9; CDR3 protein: CASSVAGVGDYEQYF; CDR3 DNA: TGTGCCAGCAGCGTAGCTGGGGTCGGGGACTACGAGCAGTACTTC
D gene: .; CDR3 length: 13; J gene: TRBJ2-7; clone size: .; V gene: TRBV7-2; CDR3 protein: CASSLVTTYEQYF; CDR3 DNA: TGTGCCAGCAGCTTAGTGACAACCTACGAGCAGTACTTC
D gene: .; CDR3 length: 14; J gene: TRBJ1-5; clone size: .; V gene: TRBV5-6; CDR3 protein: CASSTTGKGQPQHF; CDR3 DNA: TGTGCCAGCAGCACAACAGGGAAAGGTCAGCCCCAGCATTTT
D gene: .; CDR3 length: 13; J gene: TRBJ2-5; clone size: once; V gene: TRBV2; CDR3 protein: CASRTGFRETQYF; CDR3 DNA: TGTGCCAGCAGGACGGGATTCCGAGAGACCCAGTACTTC
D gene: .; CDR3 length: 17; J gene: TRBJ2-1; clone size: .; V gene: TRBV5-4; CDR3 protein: CASSPPPRGGSYNEQFF; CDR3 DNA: TGTGCCAGCAGCCCTCCCCCGAGGGGGGGCTCCTACAATGAGCAGTTCTTC
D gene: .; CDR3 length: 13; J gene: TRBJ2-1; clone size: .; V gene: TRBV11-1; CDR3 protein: CASSLTRVNEQFF; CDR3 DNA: TGTGCCAGCAGCTTAACCAGGGTTAATGAGCAGTTCTTC
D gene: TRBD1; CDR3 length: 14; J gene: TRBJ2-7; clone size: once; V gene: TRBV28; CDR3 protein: CASSGGQGANEQYF; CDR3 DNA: TGTGCCAGCAGCGGAGGACAGGGGGCCAACGAGCAGTACTTC
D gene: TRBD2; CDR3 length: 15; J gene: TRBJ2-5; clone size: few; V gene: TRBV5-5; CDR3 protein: CASSLGSSGGLTQYF; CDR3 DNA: TGTGCCAGCAGCTTGGGATCTAGCGGTGGGCTAACCCAGTACTTC
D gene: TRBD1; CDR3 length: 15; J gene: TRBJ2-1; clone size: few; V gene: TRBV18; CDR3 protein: CASSPWDRGGNEQFF; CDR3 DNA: TGTGCCAGCTCACCATGGGACAGGGGAGGTAATGAGCAGTTCTTC
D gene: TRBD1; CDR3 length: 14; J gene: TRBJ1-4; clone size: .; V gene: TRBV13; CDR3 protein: CASRRQGASEKLFF; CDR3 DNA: TGTGCCAGCAGGCGACAGGGGGCGAGTGAAAAACTGTTTTTT
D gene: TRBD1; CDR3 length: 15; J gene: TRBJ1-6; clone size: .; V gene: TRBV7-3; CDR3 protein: CASSPGGNRASPLHF; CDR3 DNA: TGTGCCAGCAGCCCAGGGGGGAATCGGGCTTCACCCCTCCACTTT
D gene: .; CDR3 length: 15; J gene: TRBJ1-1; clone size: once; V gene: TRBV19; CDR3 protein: CASSIDPGTRAGAFF; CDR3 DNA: TGTGCCAGTAGTATAGATCCTGGGACTAGGGCCGGAGCTTTCTTT
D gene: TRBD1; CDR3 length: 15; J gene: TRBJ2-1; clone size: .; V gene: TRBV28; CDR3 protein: CASTTVDRVLNEQFF; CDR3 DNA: TGTGCCAGCACCACGGTGGACAGGGTTTTGAATGAGCAGTTCTTC
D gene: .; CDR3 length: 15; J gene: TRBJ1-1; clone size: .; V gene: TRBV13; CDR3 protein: CASSSTPQGGTEAFF; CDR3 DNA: TGTGCCAGCAGCTCTACGCCCCAGGGTGGCACTGAAGCTTTCTTT
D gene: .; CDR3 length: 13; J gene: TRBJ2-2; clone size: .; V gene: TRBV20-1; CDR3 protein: CSASRSNTGELFF; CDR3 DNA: TGCAGTGCTAGTCGGTCGAACACCGGGGAGCTGTTTTTT
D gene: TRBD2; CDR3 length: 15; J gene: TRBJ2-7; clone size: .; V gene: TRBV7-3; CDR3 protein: CASSIRGLGLSEQYF; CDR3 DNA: TGTGCCAGCAGCATCCGTGGACTAGGGTTAAGTGAGCAGTACTTC
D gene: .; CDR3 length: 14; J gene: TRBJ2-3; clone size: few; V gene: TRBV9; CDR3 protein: CASSREGPVDTQYF; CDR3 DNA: TGTGCCAGCAGCCGTGAGGGCCCGGTAGATACGCAGTATTTT
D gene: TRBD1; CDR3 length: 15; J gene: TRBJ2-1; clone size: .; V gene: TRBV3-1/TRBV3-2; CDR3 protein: CASSQGWTGWDEQFF; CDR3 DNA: TGTGCCAGCAGCCAAGGGTGGACAGGGTGGGATGAGCAGTTCTTC
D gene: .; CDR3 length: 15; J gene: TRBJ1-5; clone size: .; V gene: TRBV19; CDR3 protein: CASSNGQGRVQPQHF; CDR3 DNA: TGTGCCAGTAGTAACGGTCAGGGTCGAGTGCAGCCCCAGCATTTT
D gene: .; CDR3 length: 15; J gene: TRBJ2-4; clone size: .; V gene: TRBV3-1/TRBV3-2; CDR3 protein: CASSLGAGQKNIQYF; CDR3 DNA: TGTGCCAGCAGCCTCGGAGCCGGACAGAAAAACATTCAGTACTTC
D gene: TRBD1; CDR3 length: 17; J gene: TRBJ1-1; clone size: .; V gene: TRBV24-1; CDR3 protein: CATTGPSTGTGGAEAFF; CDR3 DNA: TGTGCCACCACTGGCCCCTCAACCGGGACAGGGGGAGCTGAAGCTTTCTTT
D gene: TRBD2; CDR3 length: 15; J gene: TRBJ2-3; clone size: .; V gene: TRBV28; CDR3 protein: CASSGLAVLTDTQYF; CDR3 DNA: TGTGCCAGCAGTGGACTAGCGGTATTAACAGATACGCAGTATTTT
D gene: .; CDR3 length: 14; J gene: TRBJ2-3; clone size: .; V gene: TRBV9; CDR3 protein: CASSEGVITDTQYF; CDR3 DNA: TGTGCCAGCAGCGAGGGGGTTATCACAGATACGCAGTATTTT